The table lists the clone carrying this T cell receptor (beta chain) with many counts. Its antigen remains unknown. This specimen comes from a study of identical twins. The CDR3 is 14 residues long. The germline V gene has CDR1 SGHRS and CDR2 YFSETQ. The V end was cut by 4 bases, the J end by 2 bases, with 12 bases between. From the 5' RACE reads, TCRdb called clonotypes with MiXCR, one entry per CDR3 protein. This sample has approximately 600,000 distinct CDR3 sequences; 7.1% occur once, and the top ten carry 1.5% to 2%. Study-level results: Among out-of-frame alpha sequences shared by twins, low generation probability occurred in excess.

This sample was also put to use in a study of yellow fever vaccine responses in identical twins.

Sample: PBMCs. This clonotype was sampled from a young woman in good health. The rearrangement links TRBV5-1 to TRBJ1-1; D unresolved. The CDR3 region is CASSKDYSNTEAFF. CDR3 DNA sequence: TGCGCCAGCAGCAAAGATTACAGTAACACTGAAGCTTTCTTT.